These 29 T cell receptor beta chains share one sample of origin, sequenced in a study of cytomegalovirus exposure and HLA in healthy donors. In the PCR, 60 Vbeta and 13 Jbeta primers were used. Some clones are missing from TCRdb's copy, which holds only in-frame ones; the method was immunoSEQ multiplex PCR. The sample comprises some 130,000 clones, about 81% of which are singletons, and over 6% rests with the top ten. Input material: PBMCs. These receptors came from a young man in good health and CMV-seronegative.

CDR3 residues: CASSPDIGGGYYEQYF. CDR3 coding DNA: TGTGCCAGCAGCCCTGATATCGGGGGGGGGTACTACGAGCAGTACTTC. The chain couples TRBV5-4 to TRBJ2-7, with 8 bases lining up with TRBD2. Germline V gene lookup returns CDR1 SGHNT and CDR2 YYREEE (reference sequence). This CDR3 region has 16 residues. J was trimmed by 3 bases and V by 4 bases; bases with no gene match: 12.

This chain uses TRBV5-5 with TRBJ1-5; weak D call: TRBD1 (6 bases). The CDR3 consists of 17 residues. Germline CDR1 SGHKS, CDR2 YYEKEE (reference sequence). V lost 4 bases and J 2 bases, leaving 19 bases between the germline ends. The CDR3 is CASSPRTAGDGNQPQHF. DNA of the CDR3: TGTGCCAGCAGCCCTCGGACAGCCGGCGACGGCAATCAGCCCCAGCATTTT. The variable domain in full, with the rest retrieved from reference TRBV5-5 and TRBJ1-5, is DAGVTQSPTHLIKTRGQQVTLRCSPISGHKSVSWYQQVLGQGPQFIFQYYEKEERGRGNFPDRFSARQFPNYSSELNVNALLLGDSALYLCASSPRTAGDGNQPQHFGDGTRLSIL.

The V and J genes are TRBV2 and TRBJ1-2, with 7 positions matching TRBD1. CDR1 and CDR2 (germline): SNHLY, FYNNEI. The CDR3 has 13 amino acids. After removal of 7 bases from V and 6 bases from J, the junction contained 8 bases not matched to a gene. This CDR3 is CASIDPGQHGYTF. In DNA form, the CDR3 reads TGTGCCAGCATAGACCCGGGACAGCATGGCTACACCTTC.

This rearrangement joins TRBV6-5 to TRBJ1-2; 10 positions match TRBD1. Losses at the gene ends were 6 bases for V and 0 bases for J; bases not matched to a gene: 4. The germline V gene has CDR1 MNHEY and CDR2 SVGAGI. The CDR3 is 15 amino acids. CDR3 DNA sequence: TGTGCCAGCAGACCCGGACAGGGGGCTAACTATGGCTACACCTTC. Translating gives CASRPGQGANYGYTF.

This clone has more than one count but fewer than ten. This sample also contains other DNA sequences that code for the same CDR3. J is TRBJ1-5 and V is TRBV15; a weak D match, TRBD1 (5 bases). The CDR3 spans 14 residues. V was pared by 0 bases and J by 4 bases, with 7 bases between. Per the germline V gene, CDR1 is LNHNV and CDR2 is YYDKDF (reference sequence). CDR3 residues: CATSRDRGNQPQHF. In DNA, the CDR3 is TGTGCCACCAGCAGAGATAGGGGAAATCAGCCCCAGCATTTT.

The gene calls are TRBV15 and TRBJ2-7; TRBD2 matches 10 bases. Germline V gene lookup returns CDR1 LNHNV and CDR2 YYDKDF (reference sequence). J gave up 3 bases and V 2 bases, and 7 bases lay outside the gene matches. CDR3 length: 16 residues. CDR3 sequence: CATSRPGLAVVYEQYF. The DNA of the CDR3 is TGTGCCACCAGCAGACCTGGACTAGCGGTTGTCTACGAGCAGTACTTC.

The V and J genes are TRBV6-6 and TRBJ2-7; 8 bases are a match to TRBD1. The ends lost 7 bases at V and 7 bases at J; junction bases unmatched: 12. The V gene's germline CDR1 is MNHNY and CDR2 SVGAGI (reference sequence). The CDR3 runs 14 residues. CDR3: CASTQTGAGREQYF. Here the CDR3 DNA reads TGTGCCAGCACCCAGACAGGGGCTGGTCGAGAGCAGTACTTC.

This clone was counted once. This chain joins TRBV6-1 and TRBJ2-2, with D hard to call. This CDR3 contains 14 residues. Per the germline V gene, CDR1 is MNHNS and CDR2 is SASEGT. Trimming stripped 5 bases from V and 5 bases from J, with 12 bases between. The CDR3 sequence is CASSYFQSTGELFF. For the CDR3, the DNA is TGTGCCAGCAGTTATTTCCAGTCAACCGGGGAGCTGTTTTTT.

This clone was seen a few times. The chain combines TRBV7-2 with TRBJ2-4, with D possibly being TRBD1 (5 bases). The CDR3 is made up of 13 amino acids. Germline V CDR1 and CDR2: SGHTA, FQGNSA. With 4 bases removed from V and 9 bases from J, the gap between germline ends came to 13 bases. The CDR3 sequence: CASSSAGFGIQYF. CDR3 nucleotide sequence: TGTGCCAGCAGCTCGGCAGGGTTCGGCATTCAGTACTTC.

V and J are TRBV2 and TRBJ2-5, with a possible D match to TRBD1 (8 bases). With 9 bases removed from V and 11 bases from J, the gap between germline ends came to 22 bases. The V gene's germline CDR1 is SNHLY and CDR2 FYNNEI. This CDR3 contains 13 residues. This CDR3 is CARNGQGGNEQYF. The DNA of the CDR3 is TGTGCCAGGAACGGACAGGGAGGGAATGAGCAGTACTTC. Supplemented by reference TRBV2 and TRBJ2-5, the full variable domain reads EPEVTQTPSHQVTQMGQEVILRCVPISNHLYFYWYRQILGQKVEFLVSFYNNEISEKSEIFDDQFSVERPDGSNFTLKIRSTKLEDSAMYFCARNGQGGNEQYFGPGTRLLVL.

The chain carries TRBV18 and TRBJ2-2; 9 nucleotides align to TRBD1. V was clipped by 3 bases and J by 3 bases; unmatched bases: 2. The germline gives CDR1 KGHSH, CDR2 LQKENI. CDR3 size: 15 residues. The CDR3 reads CASSPRQGDTGELFF. CDR3 DNA sequence: TGTGCCAGCTCACCCCGACAGGGGGACACCGGGGAGCTGTTTTTT.

The genes are TRBV6-1 and TRBJ1-5; D not certain. This CDR3 is built from 16 residues. Germline CDR1 and CDR2: MNHNS and SASEGT. Trimming took off 0 bases at V and 5 bases at J, with 14 bases between the two ends. This CDR3 is CASSEALAGRDQPQHF. The CDR3 DNA sequence: TGTGCCAGCAGTGAAGCGCTTGCGGGCAGAGATCAGCCCCAGCATTTT.

The J gene is TRBJ2-7, the V gene TRBV28, with no clear D. CDR1 and CDR2 (germline): MDHEN, SYDVKM. Trimming removed 3 bases from V and 0 bases from J, with 9 bases in between. The CDR3 spans 14 residues. The CDR3 DNA reads TGTGCCAGCAGTTTTTCTATTTCCTCCTACGAGCAGTACTTC. Its protein is CASSFSISSYEQYF.

The chain recombines TRBV7-8 with TRBJ1-1, with D maybe TRBD1 (5 bases). V lost 4 bases and J lost 5, with 17 bases in between. CDR3 length: 15 amino acids. Germline loops: CDR1 SGHVS, CDR2 FQNEAQ. This chain's CDR3 is CASSSATGGETEAFF. CDR3 in DNA: TGTGCCAGCAGCTCCGCCACAGGAGGGGAAACTGAAGCTTTCTTT.

This chain links TRBV18 with TRBJ2-7; no definite D call. The V gene's germline CDR1 is KGHSH and CDR2 LQKENI. The V end was cut by 3 bases, the J end by 5 bases, with 8 bases between. The CDR3 is 12 amino acids. The CDR3 loop is CASSPSSDEQYF. CDR3 in DNA: TGTGCCAGCTCACCCTCTTCCGACGAGCAGTACTTC.

The CDR3 DNA reads TGTGCCAGCAGTTCCCGTGGGGGAGGGACTGAAAAACTGTTTTTT. Protein sequence: CASSSRGGGTEKLFF. The chain recombines TRBV28 with TRBJ1-4, with D tentatively TRBD1 (5 bases). The CDR3 has 15 residues. Per the germline V gene, CDR1 is MDHEN and CDR2 is SYDVKM. Trimming cost V 4 bases and J 7 bases, with 16 bases left between them.

The rearrangement uses TRBV5-4 and TRBJ1-1; no definite D call. Germline V gene sequence: CDR1 SGHNT, CDR2 YYREEE (reference sequence). CDR3 size: 14 residues. V lost 4 bases and J lost 1, with 11 bases in between. In nucleotides, the CDR3 is TGTGCCAGCAGCCACAAGGCGGGGAACACTGAAGCTTTCTTT. This encodes CASSHKAGNTEAFF.

The chain couples TRBV28 to TRBJ2-1; 7 positions match TRBD2. The ends lost 5 bases at V and 5 bases at J; junction bases unmatched: 9. Germline V gene data show CDR1 as MDHEN and CDR2 as SYDVKM. The CDR3 has 15 residues. For the CDR3, the DNA is TGTGCCAGCAGTCCTATAGCGGGTGTTAACAATGAGCAGTTCTTC. This encodes CASSPIAGVNNEQFF.

This clone came up a few times. The chain links TRBV4-1 to TRBJ2-3; the D gene is possibly TRBD2 (6 bases). In germline, CDR1 is MGHRA, CDR2 YSYEKL. This CDR3 region has 16 residues. Deletions cut 1 base from V and 2 bases from J, with 13 bases between. The CDR3 loop is CASSQVPSSATDTQYF. CDR3 DNA: TGCGCCAGCAGCCAAGTACCATCTAGCGCCACAGATACGCAGTATTTT.

The chain combines TRBV7-2 with TRBJ2-5; D ambiguous. The germline V gene has CDR1 SGHTA and CDR2 FQGNSA. The V gene lost 1 base and the J gene lost 2 bases, with 5 bases spanning the gap. This CDR3 has 13 residues. As DNA, the CDR3 is TGTGCCAGCAGCTTAGGCCAGCAAGAGACCCAGTACTTC. Its protein product is CASSLGQQETQYF. Filled out from reference TRBV7-2 and TRBJ2-5, the complete variable domain reads GAGVSQSPSNKVTEKGKDVELRCDPISGHTALYWYRQSLGQGLEFLIYFQGNSAPDKSGLPSDRFSAERTGGSVSTLTIQRTQQEDSAVYLCASSLGQQETQYFGPGTRLLVL.

Written as DNA, the CDR3 is TGTGCCAGCAGTTTTCGGGGGGCGCGGGGCTACACCTTC. This codes for CASSFRGARGYTF. The chain couples TRBV28 to TRBJ1-2; a possible D gene is TRBD1 (6 bases). CDR3 length: 13 amino acids. The ends were cut back, 3 bases at V and 8 bases at J, with 13 bases in the middle. The V gene's germline CDR1 is MDHEN and CDR2 SYDVKM.

The rearrangement links TRBV5-1 to TRBJ1-5, with 10 positions matching TRBD1. The V segment lost 0 bases and the J segment 6 bases; nucleotides outside the gene matches: 3. The CDR3 is 15 amino acids. Per germline, CDR1 SGHRS and CDR2 YFSETQ. The chain's CDR3 is CASSLGTGGGQPQHF. CDR3 nucleotides: TGCGCCAGCAGCTTGGGGACAGGGGGAGGTCAGCCCCAGCATTTT.

This clone was counted between two and nine times. CDR3: CASSPPPEETQYF. For the CDR3, the DNA is TGTGCCAGCAGCCCCCCCCCTGAAGAGACCCAGTACTTC. The genes are TRBV7-9 and TRBJ2-5; no clear D. Per germline, CDR1 SEHNR and CDR2 FQNEAQ (reference sequence). V was clipped by 5 bases and J by 3 bases, with 10 bases between them. The CDR3 length is 13 residues.

This chain joins TRBV28 and TRBJ2-3, with 9 bases identical to TRBD2. Trimming cost V 5 bases and J 3 bases; bases outside gene matches: 9. The CDR3 spans 16 residues. Germline values: CDR1 MDHEN, CDR2 SYDVKM. CDR3 loop: CASSHLSGSGTDTQYF. CDR3 coding DNA: TGTGCCAGCAGTCACCTTAGCGGGAGTGGTACAGATACGCAGTATTTT.

In this sample, this clone turned up a few times. CDR3 residues: CASSPGQGGGETQYF. CDR3 nucleotides: TGTGCCAGCAGCCCGGGACAGGGAGGGGGCGAGACCCAGTACTTC. The rearrangement joins TRBV28 to TRBJ2-5; 9 bases fit TRBD1. Germline-derived CDR1 and CDR2 are MDHEN and SYDVKM. Trimming removed 6 bases from V and 5 bases from J; junction bases left unmatched: 10. The CDR3 contains 15 residues.

This chain connects TRBV6-1 to TRBJ2-1, with 12 nucleotides matching TRBD2. This CDR3 is 15 amino acids long. Germline-derived CDR1 and CDR2 are MNHNS and SASEGT. Trimming at V came to 4 bases and at J to 4 bases, leaving 2 bases not matched to a gene. The CDR3 is CASSGGLAGYNEQFF. In DNA form, the CDR3 reads TGTGCCAGCAGTGGAGGACTAGCGGGGTACAATGAGCAGTTCTTC.

This sequence joins TRBV11-2 and TRBJ1-1, with D perhaps TRBD1 (6 bases). V lost 6 bases to trimming and J lost 0 bases, with 20 bases between them. In germline, CDR1 is SGHAT, CDR2 FQNNGV. The CDR3 extends over 17 amino acids. CDR3 amino acids: CASSQDRPATLNTEAFF. CDR3 coding DNA: TGTGCCAGCAGTCAAGACAGGCCTGCCACCTTGAACACTGAAGCTTTCTTT.

The chain is built from TRBV28 and TRBJ2-2; D unresolved. The CDR3 is 13 residues long. V lost 7 bases and J 5 bases, leaving 11 bases between the germline ends. Per germline, CDR1 MDHEN and CDR2 SYDVKM. CDR3 coding DNA: TGTGCCAGCATCCTGAGAGGAACCGGGGAGCTGTTTTTT. It translates to CASILRGTGELFF.

This clone was picked up one time. The chain employs TRBV13 and TRBJ2-7; tentative D call: TRBD2 (6 bases). This CDR3 region has 12 residues. Per the germline V gene, CDR1 is PRHDT and CDR2 is FYEKMQ (reference sequence). Trimming shortened V by 5 bases and J by 6 bases, and 11 bases separated the two germline ends. CDR3 sequence reads: CASSPRRGEQYF. In DNA, the CDR3 is TGTGCCAGCAGCCCGCGGAGGGGCGAGCAGTACTTC. The full variable domain, completed using reference TRBV13 and TRBJ2-7, is AAGVIQSPRHLIKEKRETATLKCYPIPRHDTVYWYQQGPGQDPQFLISFYEKMQSDKGSIPDRFSAQQFSDYHSELNMSSLELGDSALYFCASSPRRGEQYFGPGTRLTVT.